This T cell receptor beta chain is drawn from a study of control samples from healthy donors and cancer patients. This CDR3 is built from 16 residues. J was trimmed by 2 bases and V by 4 bases; bases with no gene match: 10. Data came from immunoSEQ multiplex PCR; TCRdb stores just in-frame clones and leaves some out. The data contain around 43,000 clones, about 94% of them singletons. Sequenced material: blood. The V call is TRBV5-7, the J call TRBJ2-7; the match to TRBD1 covers 9 bases. TRBV5-7 is designated an ORF whose function remains uncertain. This receptor was taken from a woman aged 50 to 60 in good health. CDR3: CASSPGQGRRTYEQYF. In nucleotides, the CDR3 is TGTGCCAGCAGCCCCGGACAGGGGAGGAGGACCTACGAGCAGTACTTC.